The 6 T cell receptor beta chains reported below all come from one sample, sequenced in a study of identical twins. TCRdb re-derived calls from the 5' RACE reads in MiXCR, one entry per CDR3 protein. The sample holds approximately 470,000 distinct CDR3 sequences, over 12% seen once. This sample also belongs to another study, concerning yellow fever vaccine responses in identical twins.

The sample consisted of CD4+ T cells sorted from blood. The receptors originated from a woman under 30 in good health.

This clonotype was recorded once. CDR3 residues: CASSLGTGFGYTF. CDR3 coding DNA: TGTGCCAGCAGCTTAGGTACTGGGTTCGGCTACACCTTC. The chain employs TRBV7-9 and TRBJ1-2, with D uncertain. CDR1 and CDR2 (germline): SEHNR, FQNEAQ (reference sequence). V dropped 1 base and J dropped 8 bases, with 11 bases sitting between them. This CDR3 contains 13 residues.

A few counts support this clonotype. The chain links TRBV20-1 to TRBJ2-3; TRBD1 is a possible D gene (6 bases). Trimming left V 3 bases short and J 4 bases short, with 11 bases between. The germline V gene encodes CDR1 DFQATT and CDR2 SNEGSKA (reference sequence). The CDR3 has 13 amino acids. CDR3 amino acids: CSASGDISDTQYF. The DNA of the CDR3 is TGCAGTGCTAGCGGGGACATTTCAGATACGCAGTATTTT.

V gene TRBV14 combines with J gene TRBJ2-7; perhaps TRBD2 as D (6 bases). The V gene's germline CDR1 is SGHDN and CDR2 FVKESK. Trimming shortened V by 1 base and J by 0 bases, and 13 bases separated the two germline ends. The CDR3 loop spans 16 amino acids. The CDR3 spells CASSQGGGTLSYEQYF. CDR3 bases: TGTGCCAGCAGCCAAGGTGGAGGGACGCTCTCCTACGAGCAGTACTTC. Filled out from reference TRBV14 and TRBJ2-7, the complete variable domain reads EAGVTQFPSHSVIEKGQTVTLRCDPISGHDNLYWYRRVMGKEIKFLLHFVKESKQDESGMPNNRFLAERTGGTYSTLKVQPAELEDSGVYFCASSQGGGTLSYEQYFGPGTRLTVT.

CDR3 sequence reads: CASSHRTSGGDTQYF. The CDR3 DNA reads as TGTGCCAGCAGCCACCGGACTAGCGGTGGAGATACGCAGTATTTT. J is TRBJ2-3 and V is TRBV14, with 10 bases that match TRBD2. The CDR3 runs to 15 residues. In germline, CDR1 is SGHDN, CDR2 FVKESK. V was clipped by 3 bases and J by 5 bases; unmatched bases: 5.

The gene calls are TRBV11-2 and TRBJ2-3; no firm D call. The V gene lost 3 bases and the J gene lost 5 bases, with 12 bases spanning the gap. There are 14 residues in the CDR3. Germline V gives CDR1 SGHAT, CDR2 FQNNGV. The CDR3 region is CASSLTRTRDTQYF. The CDR3 DNA follows: TGTGCCAGCAGCTTGACACGGACCCGAGATACGCAGTATTTT.

The genes are TRBV6-2 or TRBV6-3 and TRBJ2-3; 9 bases are a match to TRBD2. The CDR3 contains 16 residues. V lost 6 bases and J lost 5; bases outside the gene matches: 12. Germline CDR1 MNHEY, CDR2 SVGEGT. The chain's CDR3 is CASRPAGAGGRDTQYF. The CDR3, as DNA: TGTGCCAGCAGACCCGCGGGAGCGGGAGGACGAGATACGCAGTATTTT.